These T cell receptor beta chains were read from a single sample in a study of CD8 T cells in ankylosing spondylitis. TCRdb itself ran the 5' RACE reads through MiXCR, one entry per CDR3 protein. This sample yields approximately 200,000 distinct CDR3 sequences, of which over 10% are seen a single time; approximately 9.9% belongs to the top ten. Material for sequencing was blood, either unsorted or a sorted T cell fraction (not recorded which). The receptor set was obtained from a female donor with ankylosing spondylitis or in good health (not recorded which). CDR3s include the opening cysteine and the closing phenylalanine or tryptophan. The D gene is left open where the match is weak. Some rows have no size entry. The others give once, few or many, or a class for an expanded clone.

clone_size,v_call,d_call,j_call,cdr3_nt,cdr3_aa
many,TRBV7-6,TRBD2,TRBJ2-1,TGTGCCAGCAGCTTAGGAGCGGGACATGAGCAGTTCTTC,CASSLGAGHEQFF
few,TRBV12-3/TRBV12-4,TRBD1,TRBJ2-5,TGTGCCAGCAGCCCCGGACAGGGGGGGAAGACCCAGTACTTC,CASSPGQGGKTQYF
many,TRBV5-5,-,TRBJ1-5,TGTGCCAGCAGCCCGGATGCGAGAGGGACCCAGCATTTT,CASSPDARGTQHF
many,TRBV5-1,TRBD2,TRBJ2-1,TGCGCCAGCAGCTCCGGACTAGCGTGGGGGGGATTGAACAATGAGCAGTTCTTC,CASSSGLAWGGLNNEQFF
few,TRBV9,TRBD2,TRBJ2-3,TGTGCCAGCAGCGTAGGGCCCTCGGCGGGAGAGAGCACAGATACGCAGTATTTT,CASSVGPSAGESTDTQYF
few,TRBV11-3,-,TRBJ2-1,TGTGCCAGCAGCTTAGATATCGGTGCCTACAATGAGCAGTTCTTC,CASSLDIGAYNEQFF
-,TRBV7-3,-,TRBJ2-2,TGTGCCAGCGCGGACAGTTACACCGGGGAGCTGTTTTTT,CASADSYTGELFF
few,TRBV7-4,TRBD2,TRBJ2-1,TGTGCCAGCAGCTTAGGGCTAGCGGCATTATTAGAAGATGAGCAGTTCTTC,CASSLGLAALLEDEQFF
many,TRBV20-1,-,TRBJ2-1,TGCAGTGCTTTCCCGGTGGCGGGCTCCTACAATGAGCAGTTCTTC,CSAFPVAGSYNEQFF
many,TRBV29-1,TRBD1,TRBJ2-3,TGCAGCGCCTCAACAGGGGTTAGCACAGATACGCAGTATTTT,CSASTGVSTDTQYF
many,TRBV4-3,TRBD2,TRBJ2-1,TGCGCCAGCAGCCAAGTCCGAGGACTAGCGGGAGCTAACAATGAGCAGTTCTTC,CASSQVRGLAGANNEQFF
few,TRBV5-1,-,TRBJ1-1,TGCGCCAGCAAGGGGACGACGGGCACTGAAGCTTTCTTT,CASKGTTGTEAFF
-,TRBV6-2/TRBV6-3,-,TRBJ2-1,TGTGCCAGCAGTTACTCTTGGAATGAGCAGTTCTTC,CASSYSWNEQFF
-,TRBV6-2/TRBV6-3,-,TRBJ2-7,TGTGCCAGCAGCCGCCCCCTAAAGGGATACCACTACGAGCAGTACTTC,CASSRPLKGYHYEQYF
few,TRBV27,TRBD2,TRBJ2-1,TGTGCCAGCAGTTTTGGGCCTAGCGGGGGCCCATACAATGAGCAGTTCTTC,CASSFGPSGGPYNEQFF
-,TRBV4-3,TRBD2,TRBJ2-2,TGCGCCAGCAGCCACCGGGACCCCGGACTAGCGGGGTCCGGGGAGCTGTTTTTT,CASSHRDPGLAGSGELFF
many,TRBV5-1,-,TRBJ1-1,TGCGCCAGCAGCTTGGAAGGGGTTCGCACCACTGAAGCTTTCTTT,CASSLEGVRTTEAFF
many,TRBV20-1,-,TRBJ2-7,TGCAGTGCTAGAGATGGGGGACAACCATACGAGCAGTACTTC,CSARDGGQPYEQYF
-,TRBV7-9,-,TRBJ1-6,TGTGCCAGCAGCTTAGATACTAATTCACCCCTCCACTTT,CASSLDTNSPLHF
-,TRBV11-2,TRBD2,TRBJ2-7,TGTGCCAGCAGCCGAGGCAGGACTAGCGGGAGTAGGTCCAACTACGAGCAGTACTTC,CASSRGRTSGSRSNYEQYF
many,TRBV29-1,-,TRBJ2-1,TGCAGCGTTCTGGGCGGGACCTACAATGAGCAGTTCTTC,CSVLGGTYNEQFF
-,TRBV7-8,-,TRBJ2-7,TGTGCCAGCAGCCCCCGACTGCCTGGGGAGCAGTACTTC,CASSPRLPGEQYF
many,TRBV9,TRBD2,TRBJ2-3,TGTGCCAGCAGCATCCAAGCGGGAGGGAACACAGATACGCAGTATTTT,CASSIQAGGNTDTQYF
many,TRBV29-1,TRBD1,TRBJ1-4,TGCAGCGTTGGGGGGACAGCAGGGAGTGAAAAACTGTTTTTT,CSVGGTAGSEKLFF
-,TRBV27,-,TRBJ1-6,TGTGCCAGCAGTTTAAACGCTTCACCCCTCCACTTT,CASSLNASPLHF
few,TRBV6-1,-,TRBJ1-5,TGTGCCAGCAGTGAAGCCGGGGGGCGCGATCAGCCCCAGCATTTT,CASSEAGGRDQPQHF